This T cell receptor beta chain was identified during a study of T cell changes during pregnancy in multiple sclerosis. The CDR3 loop spans 14 amino acids. Trimming removed 2 bases at V and 7 bases at J, with 17 bases between. Germline V gives CDR1 GTSNPN, CDR2 SVGIG (reference sequence). Here immunoSEQ multiplex PCR was the method, and the copy in TCRdb shows in-frame clones only, minus some. The table lists about 43,000 clones, roughly 93% of them singletons. The TCR comes from a female donor with multiple sclerosis, enrolled in a pregnancy study. The sequencing sample was made of PBMCs (not recorded whether the cells were cultured). The chain has TRBV30 and TRBJ1-2, with D possibly being TRBD1 (6 bases). The CDR3 reads CAWSSRQAQVGYTF. CDR3 coding DNA: TGTGCCTGGAGTAGCCGACAGGCCCAGGTTGGCTACACCTTC.